This T cell receptor (beta chain) was sequenced for a study of blood T cell repertoires in COVID-19. Here immunoSEQ multiplex PCR was the method, and the copy in TCRdb shows in-frame clones only, minus some. Seen here are 70,000 to 100,000 clones, 85% to 90% observed once, and the top ten hold roughly 8.7%. The CDR3 loop spans 13 amino acids. V was shortened by 4 bases and J by 6 bases, with 12 bases between the two germline ends. Germline CDR1 reads MGHRA; CDR2 reads YSYEKL. The chain joins TRBV4-1 to TRBJ1-2, with D maybe TRBD1 (5 bases). The receptor was derived from a woman in her sixties or seventies with acute or convalescent COVID-19. Sequenced: peripheral blood. DNA for the CDR3: TGCGCCAGCAGCCTGCGGCAGGGTGATGGCTACACCTTC. Protein product: CASSLRQGDGYTF.